This T cell receptor beta chain was identified in a study of cytomegalovirus exposure and HLA in healthy donors. Study-wide context: From some 190 million T cells, an earlier analysis saw roughly 120 million unique TCR beta sequences.

V was pared by 4 bases and J by 1 base, with 13 bases between. The germline CDR1 and CDR2 sequences are LNHDA and SQIVND (reference sequence). The CDR3 runs 15 residues. The PCR contained 60 Vbeta and 13 Jbeta primers. Sequencing used immunoSEQ multiplex PCR; TCRdb keeps in-frame clones, though not all of them. The sample lists 150,000 or so clones; about 83% were seen once. This sequence was found in a man aged 35 to 55 in good health and CMV-seropositive. The V gene is TRBV19, the J gene TRBJ1-2; a weak D match, TRBD1 (6 bases). The sequenced material came from PBMCs. The CDR3 sequence: CASSTGTLLNYGYTF. The CDR3 region has the DNA TGTGCCAGTAGTACGGGGACACTCCTTAACTATGGCTACACCTTC.